This TCR beta chain appears in the sequencing data of a study of T-cell memory formation after mild COVID-19. This clonotype was seen a handful of times. Its antigen is unknown. Broader study findings: For contracting clones, CD4+ ones sat mainly in CM and EM, CD8+ in EMRA. Later expanders leaned CD4+, whereas clones that contracted between day 15 and 85 were balanced CD4/CD8.

Sample barcodes and UMIs were carried by the TCR alpha and TCR beta cDNA libraries that 5'RACE generated with constant-segment primers. TCRdb recomputed calls from the 5' RACE reads with MiXCR, one row per CDR3 protein. This sample has approximately 170,000 distinct CDR3 sequences, with 10% to 15% found just once. The receptor comes from a man aged 18 to 29 who had mild COVID-19 (a few samples of this study predate the infection). Cell type and time point are not known. Sequencing was carried out using PBMCs or a T cell subset sorted from them (not recorded which).

CDR3 sequence: CASSVRVETQYF. Written as DNA, the CDR3 is TGTGCCAGCAGTGTGAGGGTCGAGACCCAGTACTTC. The gene calls are TRBV2 and TRBJ2-5; D possibly corresponds to TRBD2 (5 bases). Per the germline V gene, CDR1 is SNHLY and CDR2 is FYNNEI. The V gene lost 4 bases and the J gene lost 5 bases, with 8 bases spanning the gap. The CDR3 extends over 12 amino acids.